Listed below are T cell receptor beta chains from one sample, sequenced in a study of T cells in tuberculosis. Produced via immunoSEQ multiplex PCR; TCRdb's table is partial and in-frame only. The table records around 45,000 clones, around 94% of them present only once. The specimen was PBMCs. The receptor source for this set is a donor aged 10-30 years with latent tuberculosis or without tuberculosis infection. Some clones in this sample may be carry-over from other donors' samples. Each CDR3 is given with its conserved first and last residue. The D gene is left open where the match is weak. Rows may omit the clone size; those that give it use once, few, many or a size class.

v_call	d_call	j_call	clone_size	cdr3_aa	cdr3_nt
TRBV4-3	NA	TRBJ2-1	NA	CASSQSWAPSSYNEQFF	TGCGCCAGCAGCCAATCGTGGGCCCCGAGCTCCTACAATGAGCAGTTCTTC
TRBV6-4	NA	TRBJ1-5	NA	CASSGGPGQPQHF	TGTGCCAGCAGTGGGGGGCCGGGGCAGCCCCAGCATTTT
TRBV6-1	NA	TRBJ2-3	NA	CASKHTSTDTQYF	TGTGCCAGCAAACACACGAGCACAGATACGCAGTATTTT
TRBV4-3	NA	TRBJ1-1	NA	CASSRSQAGGGAFF	TGCGCCAGCAGCCGGTCCCAGGCGGGCGGGGGGGCTTTCTTT
TRBV6-4	TRBD2	TRBJ2-1	NA	CASSLLAGSYNEQFF	TGTGCCAGCAGCTTATTAGCGGGGTCCTACAATGAGCAGTTCTTC
TRBV7-9	NA	TRBJ1-1	NA	CASRLRQGNTEAFF	TGTGCCAGCAGGCTCCGCCAGGGGAACACTGAAGCTTTCTTT
TRBV9	NA	TRBJ1-1	once	CASSAASGVHTEAFF	TGTGCCAGCAGCGCCGCCTCAGGGGTACACACTGAAGCTTTCTTT
TRBV18	NA	TRBJ2-2	NA	CASSPPEKITGELFF	TGTGCCAGCTCACCACCGGAGAAAATCACCGGGGAGCTGTTTTTT
TRBV28	TRBD2	TRBJ2-1	once	CASSFHTGLAGYNEQFF	TGTGCCAGCAGTTTCCACACGGGACTAGCGGGTTACAATGAGCAGTTCTTC
TRBV9	TRBD2	TRBJ2-1	NA	CASSVSGTSDKYEQFF	TGTGCCAGCAGCGTGTCCGGGACTAGTGATAAGTATGAGCAGTTCTTC
TRBV5-3	TRBD1	TRBJ2-5	NA	CARSFWTGVVETQYF	TGTGCCAGAAGCTTTTGGACAGGAGTTGTGGAGACCCAGTACTTC
TRBV9	NA	TRBJ1-2	few	CASSVEGLGYTF	TGTGCCAGCAGCGTAGAGGGGCTTGGCTACACCTTC
TRBV7-3	TRBD2	TRBJ2-1	NA	CASSLRLAHEQFF	TGTGCCAGCAGCCTCCGACTAGCGCATGAGCAGTTCTTC
TRBV7-6	NA	TRBJ2-7	NA	CASSKQGYEQYF	TGTGCCAGCAGCAAACAGGGTTACGAGCAGTACTTC
TRBV4-1	NA	TRBJ1-3	NA	CASSLQEGGNTIYF	TGCGCCAGCAGCTTACAGGAAGGTGGAAACACCATATATTTT
TRBV9	TRBD2	TRBJ2-3	NA	CASSVAMAGDIWDTQYF	TGTGCCAGCAGCGTAGCAATGGCGGGAGATATCTGGGATACGCAGTATTTT
TRBV28	NA	TRBJ2-3	NA	CAGSEGERNTQYF	TGTGCCGGATCAGAGGGCGAGCGAAATACGCAGTATTTT